This paragraph covers one TCR beta chain sequence. Only in-frame clones appear in the TCRdb table, and some are missing; sequencing was by immunoSEQ multiplex PCR. The table includes 90,000 to 100,000 clones, roughly 89% detected once. This sample was included in a study of cytomegalovirus exposure and HLA in healthy donors. Unmatched junction bases numbered 12, after V lost 6 bases and J lost 8 bases. In germline, CDR1 is MDHEN, CDR2 SYDVKM. The CDR3 covers 14 residues. The sequence was collected from a woman aged 25 to 39 in good health and CMV-seronegative. Sequencing was performed on PBMCs. This rearrangement joins TRBV28 to TRBJ1-2; 7 nucleotides match TRBD1. The CDR3 protein is CASSLQGMQGGYTF. CDR3 nucleotide sequence: TGTGCCAGCAGCTTACAGGGGATGCAAGGGGGCTACACCTTC.